This T cell receptor (beta chain) is from a study of blood T cell repertoires in COVID-19. V was shortened by 3 bases and J by 4 bases, with 9 bases between the two germline ends. Germline V gene lookup returns CDR1 ENHRY and CDR2 SYGVKD. The CDR3 extends over 13 amino acids. This table comes from immunoSEQ multiplex PCR, and its TCRdb copy is limited to in-frame clones, with some not included. The table includes fewer than 300,000 clones, 90% to 95% detected once. Sequenced material: peripheral blood. The chain has TRBV10-3 and TRBJ1-1; D is uncertain. The TCR sequence derives from a woman in her thirties with COVID-19, enrolled during active disease. The CDR3 is CAISDSGATEAFF. The CDR3 DNA is TGTGCCATCAGTGACTCAGGCGCCACTGAAGCTTTCTTT.